These 7 T cell receptor beta chains originate from one sample sequenced in a study of tumor-infiltrating lymphocytes in primary liver carcinoma. The roughly 17-31 mg bulk tissue piece was not sorted before simultaneous RNA and DNA extraction. TCR beta cDNA was prepared out of roughly 0.5 ug total RNA by means of a constant-region primer. Three-round nested multiplex PCR performed with slightly modified ARM-PCR produced the TCR beta libraries. The first two PCR rounds, around 10 cycles each, used TRBV1-TRBV30 forward primers and a C-beta reverse primer. MiXCR, run by TCRdb on the multiplex PCR reads, gives a single entry per CDR3 protein. Among 20,000 to 25,000 distinct CDR3 sequences, over 65% were seen once, and the ten largest hold approximately 41%. Material for sequencing was liver tumor tissue from sampling region 1. The sample's subset: tumor region T1, superior pole. The origin of the receptors is a man aged 35-49 years with primary liver carcinoma and hepatitis B virus infection.

Comment on this clonotype: An end of the junction differs from the germline gene, which may be a read error. V is TRBV7-8 and J is TRBJ1-2; D is ambiguous. Germline V lookup: CDR1 SGHVS, CDR2 FQNEAQ. The CDR3 spans 15 residues. In DNA form, the CDR3 reads TGTGCCAGCAACTTAAGTTCCCCATTGGCCTTTGACTACACATTC. Its translation is CASNLSSPLAFDYTF. The variable domain in full, completed from reference TRBV7-8 and TRBJ1-2, reads GAGVSQSPRYKVAKRGQDVALRCDPISGHVSLFWYQQALGQGPEFLTYFQNEAQLDKSGLPSDRFFAERPEGSVSTLKIQRTQQEDSAVYLCASNLSSPLAFDYTFGSGTRLTVV.

This clonotype was observed a single time. At one of its ends the junction is not consistent with the germline gene, which may arise from a read error. The chain recombines TRBV11-2 with TRBJ1-1, with TRBD1 as a possible D gene (5 bases). CDR1 SGHAT and CDR2 FQNNGV come from the germline V gene. The CDR3 is 14 amino acids. The CDR3 nucleotides read TGTGCAAGCACTAGTGGCAGGGTGAATACTGAAGCTTTCTTT. Its protein product is CASTSGRVNTEAFF.

Concerning this clonotype: The junction and the germline gene differ at one end; a read error may be behind it. The chain employs TRBV11-2 and TRBJ2-5, with D perhaps matching TRBD1 or TRBD2 (5 bases each). Germline V gene lookup returns CDR1 SGHAT and CDR2 FQNNGV. The CDR3 has 14 amino acids. CDR3: CASSSRTKQGTRYF. CDR3 DNA: TGTGCCAGCAGCTCCCGGACAAAGCAAGGGACCCGGTACTTC.

Regarding this clonotype: At one end the junction does not follow the germline gene, possibly because of a read error. The chain joins TRBV11-2 to TRBJ1-1, with D maybe TRBD1 (6 bases). Germline V gene lookup returns CDR1 SGHAT and CDR2 FQNNGV. This CDR3 has 13 amino acids. The CDR3 reads CANSLVPGAEALF. In DNA form, the CDR3 reads TGTGCTAACAGCTTAGTGCCAGGGGCTGAAGCTCTCTTT. Together with reference TRBV11-2 and TRBJ1-1, the CDR3 gives the full variable domain: EAGVAQSPRYKIIEKRQSVAFWCNPISGHATLYWYQQILGQGPKLLIQFQNNGVVDDSQLPKDRFSAERLKGVDSTLKIQPAKLEDSAVYLCANSLVPGAEALFGQGTRLTVV.

This rearrangement joins TRBV28 to TRBJ2-7; the D is unclear. Germline V gene sequence: CDR1 MDHEN, CDR2 SYDVKM. The CDR3 length is 14 residues. This CDR3 is CTGSLSASSYEQYF. Written as DNA, the CDR3 is TGTACCGGCAGTTTATCAGCTTCTTCATACGAGCAGTACTTC.

On this clonotype: This is likely a read error, given that the CDR3 carries no conserved phenylalanine or tryptophan at its end. No DNA is shown, since the ends of the CDR3 on it are uncertain; the CDR3 is the one TCRdb lists. The CDR3 sequence: CASNYGGLTGELFL. The rearrangement uses TRBV6-5 and TRBJ2-2; the table calls TRBD1, which could not be checked here. The CDR3 has 14 residues if both end residues are counted. Germline V gene data show CDR1 as MNHEY and CDR2 as SVGAGI.

About this clonotype: This may be a read error: a much more frequent sequence differs by one nucleotide. J is TRBJ1-4 and V is TRBV11-2; D not certain. The germline V gene encodes CDR1 SGHAT and CDR2 FQNNGV. This CDR3 is built from 15 residues. Trimming left V 7 bases short and J 5 bases short, with 17 bases between. The CDR3: CASNTPGGTNEKLFF. DNA of the CDR3: TGTGCCAGCAATACTCCAGGAGGAACAAATGAAAAACTGTTTTTT.